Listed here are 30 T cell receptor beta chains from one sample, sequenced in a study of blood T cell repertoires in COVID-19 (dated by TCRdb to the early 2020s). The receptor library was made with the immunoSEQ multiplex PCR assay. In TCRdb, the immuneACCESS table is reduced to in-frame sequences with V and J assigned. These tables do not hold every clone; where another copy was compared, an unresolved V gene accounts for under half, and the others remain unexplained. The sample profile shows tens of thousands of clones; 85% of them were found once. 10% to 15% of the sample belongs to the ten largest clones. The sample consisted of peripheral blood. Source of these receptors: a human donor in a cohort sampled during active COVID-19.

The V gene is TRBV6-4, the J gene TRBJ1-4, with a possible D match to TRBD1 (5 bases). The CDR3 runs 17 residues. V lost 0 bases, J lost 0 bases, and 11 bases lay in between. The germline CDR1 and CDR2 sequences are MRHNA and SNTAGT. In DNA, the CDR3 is TGTGCCAGCAGTGACTCCTGGACATTTGCAACTAATGAAAAACTGTTTTTT. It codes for CASSDSWTFATNEKLFF.

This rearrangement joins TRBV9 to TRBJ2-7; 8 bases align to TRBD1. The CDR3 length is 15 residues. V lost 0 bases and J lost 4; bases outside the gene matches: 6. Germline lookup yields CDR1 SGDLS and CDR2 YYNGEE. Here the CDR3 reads CASSVAGQGPYEQYF. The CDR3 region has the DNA TGTGCCAGCAGCGTAGCCGGACAGGGCCCTTACGAGCAGTACTTC.

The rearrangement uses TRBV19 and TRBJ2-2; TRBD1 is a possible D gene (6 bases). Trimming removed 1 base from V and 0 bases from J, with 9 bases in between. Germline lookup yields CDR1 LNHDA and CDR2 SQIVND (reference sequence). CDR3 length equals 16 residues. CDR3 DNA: TGTGCCAGTAGTATAGGCAGGGGCCCGAACACCGGGGAGCTGTTTTTT. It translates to CASSIGRGPNTGELFF.

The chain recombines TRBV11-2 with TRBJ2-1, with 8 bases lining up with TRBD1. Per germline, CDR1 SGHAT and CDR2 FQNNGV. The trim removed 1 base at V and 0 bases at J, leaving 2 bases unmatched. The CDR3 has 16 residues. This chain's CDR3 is CASSLGTGSSYNEQFF. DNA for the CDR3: TGTGCCAGCAGCTTAGGGACAGGGAGCTCCTACAATGAGCAGTTCTTC.

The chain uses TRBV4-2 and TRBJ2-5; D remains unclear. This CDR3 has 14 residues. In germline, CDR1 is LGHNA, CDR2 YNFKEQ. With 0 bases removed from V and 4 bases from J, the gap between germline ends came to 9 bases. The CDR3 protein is CASSQEPLGETQYF. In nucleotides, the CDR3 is TGTGCCAGCAGCCAAGAACCGCTAGGAGAGACCCAGTACTTC.

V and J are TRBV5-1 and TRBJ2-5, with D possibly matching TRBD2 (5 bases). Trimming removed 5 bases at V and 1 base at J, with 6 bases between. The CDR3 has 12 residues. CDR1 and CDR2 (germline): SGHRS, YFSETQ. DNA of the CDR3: TGCGCCAGCAGGAGCGGCCAAGAGACCCAGTACTTC. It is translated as CASRSGQETQYF.

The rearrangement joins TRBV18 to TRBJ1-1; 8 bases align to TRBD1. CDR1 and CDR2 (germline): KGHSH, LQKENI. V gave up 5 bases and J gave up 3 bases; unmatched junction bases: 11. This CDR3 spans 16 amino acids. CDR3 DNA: TGTGCCAGCTCAACTCCAGGGGGCTGGCCTTACACTGAAGCTTTCTTT. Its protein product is CASSTPGGWPYTEAFF.

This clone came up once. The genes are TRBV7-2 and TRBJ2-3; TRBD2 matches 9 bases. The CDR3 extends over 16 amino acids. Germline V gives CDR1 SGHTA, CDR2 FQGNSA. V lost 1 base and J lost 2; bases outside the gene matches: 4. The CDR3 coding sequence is TGTGCCAGCAGCTTAGTGGGCGGGAGGGTCACAGATACGCAGTATTTT. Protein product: CASSLVGGRVTDTQYF.

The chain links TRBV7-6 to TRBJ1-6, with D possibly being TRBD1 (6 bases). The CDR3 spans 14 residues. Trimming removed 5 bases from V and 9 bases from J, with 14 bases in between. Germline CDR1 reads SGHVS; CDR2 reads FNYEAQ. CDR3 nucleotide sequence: TGTGCCAGCAGCCGGTACAGGGAAGGTTCACCCCTCCACTTT. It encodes CASSRYREGSPLHF.

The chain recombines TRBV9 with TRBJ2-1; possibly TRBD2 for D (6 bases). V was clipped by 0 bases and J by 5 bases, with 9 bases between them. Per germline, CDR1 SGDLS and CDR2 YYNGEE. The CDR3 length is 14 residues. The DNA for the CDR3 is TGTGCCAGCAGCGTAGCTAGCGAGGACAATGAGCAGTTCTTC. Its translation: CASSVASEDNEQFF.

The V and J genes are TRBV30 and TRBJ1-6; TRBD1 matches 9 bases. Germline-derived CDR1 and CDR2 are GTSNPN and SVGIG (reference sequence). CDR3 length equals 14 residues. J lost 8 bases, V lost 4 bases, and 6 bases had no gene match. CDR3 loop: CAWTTGTGYSPLHF. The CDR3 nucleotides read TGTGCCTGGACCACCGGGACAGGGTATTCACCCCTCCACTTT.

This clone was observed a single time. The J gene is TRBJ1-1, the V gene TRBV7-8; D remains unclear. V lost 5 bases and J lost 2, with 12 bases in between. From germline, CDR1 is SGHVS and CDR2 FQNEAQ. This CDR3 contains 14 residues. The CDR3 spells CASSPDFANTEAFF. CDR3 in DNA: TGTGCCAGCAGCCCGGACTTCGCCAACACTGAAGCTTTCTTT.

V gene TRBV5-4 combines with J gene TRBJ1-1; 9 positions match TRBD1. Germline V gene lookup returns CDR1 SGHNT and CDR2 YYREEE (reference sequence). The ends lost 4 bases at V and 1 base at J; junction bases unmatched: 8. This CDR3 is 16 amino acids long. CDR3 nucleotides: TGTGCCAGCAGCGACGCACAGGGGGCTCGGAACACTGAAGCTTTCTTT. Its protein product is CASSDAQGARNTEAFF.

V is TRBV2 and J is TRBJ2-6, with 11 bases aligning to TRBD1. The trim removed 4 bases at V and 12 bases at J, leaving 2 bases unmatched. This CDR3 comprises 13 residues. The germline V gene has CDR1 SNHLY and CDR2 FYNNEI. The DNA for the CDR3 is TGTGCCAGCAGTGTGGGACAGGGGGGCGTCCTGACTTTC. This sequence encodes CASSVGQGGVLTF.

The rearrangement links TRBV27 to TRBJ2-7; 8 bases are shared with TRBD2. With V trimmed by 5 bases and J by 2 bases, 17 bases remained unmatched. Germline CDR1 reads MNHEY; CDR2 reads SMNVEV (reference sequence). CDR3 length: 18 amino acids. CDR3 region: CASSPRLLLADGAYEQYF. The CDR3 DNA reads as TGTGCCAGCAGTCCCCGCCTCCTACTAGCGGACGGGGCCTACGAGCAGTACTTC.

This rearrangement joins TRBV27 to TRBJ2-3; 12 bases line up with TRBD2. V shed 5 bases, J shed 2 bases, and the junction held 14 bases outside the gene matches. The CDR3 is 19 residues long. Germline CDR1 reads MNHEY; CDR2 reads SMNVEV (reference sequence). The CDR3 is CASSATSGRPRLYTDTQYF. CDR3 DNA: TGTGCCAGCAGTGCAACTAGCGGGAGGCCCCGGTTGTACACAGATACGCAGTATTTT.

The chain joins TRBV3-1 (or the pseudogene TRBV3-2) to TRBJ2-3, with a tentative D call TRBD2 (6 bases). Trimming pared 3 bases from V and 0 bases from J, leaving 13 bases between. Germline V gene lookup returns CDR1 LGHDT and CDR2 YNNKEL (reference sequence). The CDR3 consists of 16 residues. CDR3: CASSHASGRSTDTQYF. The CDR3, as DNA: TGTGCCAGCAGCCACGCGAGCGGGCGGAGCACAGATACGCAGTATTTT.

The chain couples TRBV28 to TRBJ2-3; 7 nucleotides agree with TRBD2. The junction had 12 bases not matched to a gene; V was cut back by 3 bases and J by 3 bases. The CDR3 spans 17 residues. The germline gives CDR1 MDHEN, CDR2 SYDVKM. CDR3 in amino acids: CASSFPMAGVGTDTQYF. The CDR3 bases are TGTGCCAGCAGTTTCCCTATGGCGGGAGTTGGAACAGATACGCAGTATTTT. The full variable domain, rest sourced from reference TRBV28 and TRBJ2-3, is DVKVTQSSRYLVKRTGEKVFLECVQDMDHENMFWYRQDPGLGLRLIYFSYDVKMKEKGDIPEGYSVSREKKERFSLILESASTNQTSMYLCASSFPMAGVGTDTQYFGPGTRLTVL.

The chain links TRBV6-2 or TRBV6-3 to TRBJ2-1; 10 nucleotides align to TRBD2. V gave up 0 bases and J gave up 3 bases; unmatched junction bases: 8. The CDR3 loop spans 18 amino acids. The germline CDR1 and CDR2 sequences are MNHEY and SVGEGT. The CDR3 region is CASSYSYQGLADYNEQFF. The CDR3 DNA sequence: TGTGCCAGCAGTTACTCGTATCAAGGACTAGCGGACTACAATGAGCAGTTCTTC.

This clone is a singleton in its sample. The CDR3 protein is CASSDTSSTGELFF. For the CDR3, the DNA is TGCGCCAGCAGCGACACCAGCAGCACCGGGGAGCTGTTTTTT. The chain couples TRBV5-1 to TRBJ2-2; no definite D call. Germline CDR1 and CDR2: SGHRS and YFSETQ. The CDR3 spans 14 residues. Trimming removed 4 bases from V and 4 bases from J, with 11 bases in between.

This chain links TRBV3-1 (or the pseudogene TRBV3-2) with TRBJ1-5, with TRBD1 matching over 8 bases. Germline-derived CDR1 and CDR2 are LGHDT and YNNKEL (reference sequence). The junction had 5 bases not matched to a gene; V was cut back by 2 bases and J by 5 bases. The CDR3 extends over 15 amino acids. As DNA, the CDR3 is TGTGCCAGCAGCCAAACAGGGGGGGAATATCAGCCCCAGCATTTT. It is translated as CASSQTGGEYQPQHF.

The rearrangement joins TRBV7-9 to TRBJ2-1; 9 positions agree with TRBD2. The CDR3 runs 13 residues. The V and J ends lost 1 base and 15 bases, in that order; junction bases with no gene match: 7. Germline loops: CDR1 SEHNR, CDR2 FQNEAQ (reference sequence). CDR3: CASSLVVAGVRFF. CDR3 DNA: TGTGCCAGCAGCTTAGTAGTAGCGGGAGTTCGGTTCTTC.

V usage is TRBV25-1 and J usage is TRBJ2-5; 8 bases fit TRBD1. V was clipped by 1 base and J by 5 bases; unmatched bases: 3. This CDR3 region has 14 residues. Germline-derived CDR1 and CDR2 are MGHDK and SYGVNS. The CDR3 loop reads CASSESWTGETQYF. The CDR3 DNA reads TGTGCCAGCAGTGAATCCTGGACAGGGGAGACCCAGTACTTC.

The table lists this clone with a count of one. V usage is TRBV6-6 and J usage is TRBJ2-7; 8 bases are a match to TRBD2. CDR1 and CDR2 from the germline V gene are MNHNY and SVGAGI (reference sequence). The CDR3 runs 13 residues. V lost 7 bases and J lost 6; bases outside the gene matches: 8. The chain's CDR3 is CASTFRAGGEQYF. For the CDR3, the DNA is TGTGCCAGCACGTTCAGGGCGGGAGGCGAGCAGTACTTC.

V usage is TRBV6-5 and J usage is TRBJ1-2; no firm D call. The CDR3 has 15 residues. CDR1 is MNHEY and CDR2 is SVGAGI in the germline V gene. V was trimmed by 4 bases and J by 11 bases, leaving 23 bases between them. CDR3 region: CASSFPPAGGIWYTF. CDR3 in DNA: TGTGCCAGCAGTTTTCCGCCGGCGGGAGGAATATGGTACACCTTC.

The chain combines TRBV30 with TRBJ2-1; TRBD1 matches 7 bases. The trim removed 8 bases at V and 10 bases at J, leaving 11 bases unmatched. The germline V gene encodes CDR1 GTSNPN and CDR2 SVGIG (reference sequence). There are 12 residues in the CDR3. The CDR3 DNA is TGTGCCCAGGGCCACCTAGGGGGCGAGCAGTTCTTC. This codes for CAQGHLGGEQFF.

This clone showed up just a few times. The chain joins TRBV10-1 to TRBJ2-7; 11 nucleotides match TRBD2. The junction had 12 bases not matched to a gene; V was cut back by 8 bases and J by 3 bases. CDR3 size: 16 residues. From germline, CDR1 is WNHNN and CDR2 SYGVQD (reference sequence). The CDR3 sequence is CASRSGRAGVCYEQYF. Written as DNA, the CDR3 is TGCGCCAGCCGTAGCGGGAGGGCTGGGGTCTGCTACGAGCAGTACTTC.

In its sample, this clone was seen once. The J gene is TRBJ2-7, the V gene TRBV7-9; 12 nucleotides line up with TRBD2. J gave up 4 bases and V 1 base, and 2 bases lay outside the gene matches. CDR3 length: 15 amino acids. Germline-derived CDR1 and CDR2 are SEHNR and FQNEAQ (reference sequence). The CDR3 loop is CASSLELAGGYEQYF. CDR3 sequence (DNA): TGTGCCAGCAGCTTAGAACTAGCGGGAGGATACGAGCAGTACTTC.

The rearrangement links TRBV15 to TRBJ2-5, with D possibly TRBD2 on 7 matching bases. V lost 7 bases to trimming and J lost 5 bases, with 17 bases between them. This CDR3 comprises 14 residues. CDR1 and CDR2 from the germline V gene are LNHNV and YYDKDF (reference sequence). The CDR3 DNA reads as TGTGCCACCACCAATGGGGGGGCGGGCGAGACCCAGTACTTC. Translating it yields CATTNGGAGETQYF.

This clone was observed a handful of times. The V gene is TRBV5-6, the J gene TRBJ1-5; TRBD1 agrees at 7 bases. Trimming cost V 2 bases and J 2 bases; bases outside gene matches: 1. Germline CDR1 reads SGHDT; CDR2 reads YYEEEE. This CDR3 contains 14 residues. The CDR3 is CASSFTGGNQPQHF. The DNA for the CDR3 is TGTGCCAGCAGCTTTACAGGGGGCAATCAGCCCCAGCATTTT.